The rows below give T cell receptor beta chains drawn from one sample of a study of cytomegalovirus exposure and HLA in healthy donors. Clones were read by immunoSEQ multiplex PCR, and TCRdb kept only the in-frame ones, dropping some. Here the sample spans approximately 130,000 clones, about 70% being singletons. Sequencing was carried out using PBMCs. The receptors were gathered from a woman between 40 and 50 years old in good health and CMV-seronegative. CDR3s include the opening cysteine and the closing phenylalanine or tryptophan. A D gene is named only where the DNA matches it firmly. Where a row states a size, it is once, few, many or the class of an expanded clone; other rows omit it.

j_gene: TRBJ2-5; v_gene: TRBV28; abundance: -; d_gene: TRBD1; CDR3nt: TGTGCCAGCAGTACCCGCGAAGGGGGCGTAAAGACCCAGTACTTC; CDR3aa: CASSTREGGVKTQYF
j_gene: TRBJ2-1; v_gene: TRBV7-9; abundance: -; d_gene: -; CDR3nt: TGTGCCAGCAGCCGAAGCGTCGGGCAGTTCTTC; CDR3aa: CASSRSVGQFF
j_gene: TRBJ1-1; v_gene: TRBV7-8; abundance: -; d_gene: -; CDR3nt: TGTGCCAGCAGCTTAGCGAGTCTGAACACTGAAGCTTTCTTT; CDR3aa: CASSLASLNTEAFF
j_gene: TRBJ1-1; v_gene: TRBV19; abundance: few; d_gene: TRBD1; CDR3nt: TGTGCCAGTAGGGGACAGGGGCGAAATAGCGCTGAAGCTTTCTTT; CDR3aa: CASRGQGRNSAEAFF
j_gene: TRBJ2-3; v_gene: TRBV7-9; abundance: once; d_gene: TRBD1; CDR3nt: TGTGCCAGTAGCTATGGGACAGATAGCACAGATACGCAGTATTTT; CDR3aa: CASSYGTDSTDTQYF
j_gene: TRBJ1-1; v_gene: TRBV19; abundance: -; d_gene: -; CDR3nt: TGTGCCAGTAGAGTAGAGTTCATGAACACTGAAGCTTTCTTT; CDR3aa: CASRVEFMNTEAFF
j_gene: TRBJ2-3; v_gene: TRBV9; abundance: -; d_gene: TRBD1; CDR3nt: TGTGCCAGCAGCGTAGGAGGGACAGGGGAAACAGATACGCAGTATTTT; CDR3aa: CASSVGGTGETDTQYF
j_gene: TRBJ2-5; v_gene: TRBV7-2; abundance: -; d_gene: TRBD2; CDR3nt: TGTGCCAGCAGCCCCACTAGCGGGGGGCAAGAGACCCAGTACTTC; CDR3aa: CASSPTSGGQETQYF
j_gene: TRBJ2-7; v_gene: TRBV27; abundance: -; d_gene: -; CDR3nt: TGTGCCAGCAGTTCAGAACATGACAGTCACAAGCCCCTCTTC; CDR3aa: CASSSEHDSHKPLF
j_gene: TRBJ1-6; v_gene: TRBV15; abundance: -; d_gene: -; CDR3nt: TGTGCCACCAGCAGAGAGGCAGGGGTAGGCTCACCCCTCCACTTT; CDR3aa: CATSREAGVGSPLHF
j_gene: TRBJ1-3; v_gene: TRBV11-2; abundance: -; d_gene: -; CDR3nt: TGTGCCAGCAGCGCGGGACTCCCCTCTGGAAACACCATATATTTT; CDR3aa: CASSAGLPSGNTIYF
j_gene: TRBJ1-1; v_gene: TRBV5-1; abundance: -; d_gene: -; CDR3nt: TGCGCCAGCAGCACGACAGCGAACACTGAAGCTTTCTTT; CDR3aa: CASSTTANTEAFF
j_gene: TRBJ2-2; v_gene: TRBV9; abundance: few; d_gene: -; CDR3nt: TGTGCCAGCAGCGGTTCCGTCTTCGGCACCGGGGAGCTGTTTTTT; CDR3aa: CASSGSVFGTGELFF
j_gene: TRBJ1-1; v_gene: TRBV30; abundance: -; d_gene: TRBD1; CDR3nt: TGTGCCGTGCGGACAGGGGACACTGAAGCTTTCTTT; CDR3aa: CAVRTGDTEAFF
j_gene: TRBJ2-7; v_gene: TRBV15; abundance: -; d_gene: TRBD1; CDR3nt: TGTGCCACCAGCAGAGATGCAGGGGGCTCCTACGAGCAGTACTTC; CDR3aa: CATSRDAGGSYEQYF
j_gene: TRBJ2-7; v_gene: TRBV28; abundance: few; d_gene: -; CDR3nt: TGTGCCAGCAGTTTACTACAGCTGCCTACGGAGCAGTACTTC; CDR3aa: CASSLLQLPTEQYF
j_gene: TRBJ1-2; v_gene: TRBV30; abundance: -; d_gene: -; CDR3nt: TGTGCCTGGAGCAAGGGAGGGATCAATGGCTACACCTTC; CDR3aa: CAWSKGGINGYTF
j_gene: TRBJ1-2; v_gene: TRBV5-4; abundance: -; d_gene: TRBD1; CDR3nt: TGTGCCAGCAGTTTGACAGGGGGCTTAGGCTACACCTTC; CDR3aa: CASSLTGGLGYTF
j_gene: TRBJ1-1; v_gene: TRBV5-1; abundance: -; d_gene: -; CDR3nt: TGCGCCAGCAGCTTACAACAGCTTAACACTGAAGCTTTCTTT; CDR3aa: CASSLQQLNTEAFF
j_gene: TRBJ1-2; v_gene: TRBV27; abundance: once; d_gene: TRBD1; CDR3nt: TGTGCCAGCAGTTCCCGTTCTTTCTCCAGGGGGCTATCGGGTGGCTACACCTTC; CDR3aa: CASSSRSFSRGLSGGYTF
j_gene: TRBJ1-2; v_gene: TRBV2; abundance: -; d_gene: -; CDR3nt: TGTGCCAGCAGTTCAGGAGGCGGCTACACCTTC; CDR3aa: CASSSGGGYTF
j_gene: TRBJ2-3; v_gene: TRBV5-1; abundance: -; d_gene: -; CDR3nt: TGCGCCAGCAGTTGGCGGAGGCCAGCCGCAGATACGCAGTATTTT; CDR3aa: CASSWRRPAADTQYF
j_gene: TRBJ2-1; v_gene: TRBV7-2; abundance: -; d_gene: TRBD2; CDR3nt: TGTGCCAGCAGCTTCCTAGCGGCCATGAGCTCCTACAATGAGCAGTTCTTC; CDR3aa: CASSFLAAMSSYNEQFF
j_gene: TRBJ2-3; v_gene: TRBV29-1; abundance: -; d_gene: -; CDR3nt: TGCAGCGTTGGACTGGCTAGCACTAGCACAGATACGCAGTATTTT; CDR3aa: CSVGLASTSTDTQYF
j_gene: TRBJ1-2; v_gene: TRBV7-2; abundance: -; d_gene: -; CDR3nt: TGTGCCAGCAGCTTGGACAGTAACTATGGCTACACCTTC; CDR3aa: CASSLDSNYGYTF
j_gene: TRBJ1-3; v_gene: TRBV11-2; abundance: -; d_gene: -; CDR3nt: TGTGCCAGCCTTCAGGATTACTCTGGAAACACCATATATTTT; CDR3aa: CASLQDYSGNTIYF
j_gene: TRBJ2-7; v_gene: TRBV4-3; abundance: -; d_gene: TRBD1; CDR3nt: TGCGCCAGCAGCCAAGATACAGGGGACTACGAGCAGTACTTC; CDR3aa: CASSQDTGDYEQYF
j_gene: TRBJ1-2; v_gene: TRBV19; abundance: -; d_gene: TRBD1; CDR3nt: TGTGCCAGTATGGACAGGGATCGTATCTATGGCTACACCTTC; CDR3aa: CASMDRDRIYGYTF
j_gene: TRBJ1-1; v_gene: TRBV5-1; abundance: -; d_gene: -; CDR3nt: TGCGCCAGCAGCTTGGGAACAGGGATGGAAGCTTTCTTT; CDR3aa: CASSLGTGMEAFF
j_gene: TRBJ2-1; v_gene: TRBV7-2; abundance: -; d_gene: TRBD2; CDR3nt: TGTGCCAGCAGCCGGGGGACTAGCGGAAATGAGCAGTTCTTC; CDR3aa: CASSRGTSGNEQFF
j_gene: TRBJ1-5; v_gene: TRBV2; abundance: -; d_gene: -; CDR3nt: TGTGCCAGCAGCGGGGGGCCGAATCAGCCCCAGCATTTT; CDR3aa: CASSGGPNQPQHF
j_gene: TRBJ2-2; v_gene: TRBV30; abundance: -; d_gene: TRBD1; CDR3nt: TGTGCCTGGAGACAGGGACAGGGAAAGGGGGAAAGAGACACCGGGGAGCTGTTTTTT; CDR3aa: CAWRQGQGKGERDTGELFF
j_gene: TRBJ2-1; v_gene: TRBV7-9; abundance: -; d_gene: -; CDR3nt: TGTGCCAGCAGGTTAACCAGGGCTGGGGCCGAGGAGCAGTTCTTC; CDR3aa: CASRLTRAGAEEQFF
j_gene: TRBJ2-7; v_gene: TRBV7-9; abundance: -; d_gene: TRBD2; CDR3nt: TGTGCCAGCAGCTTAGTAGCGGGTTGGGACGAGCAGTACTTC; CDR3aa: CASSLVAGWDEQYF
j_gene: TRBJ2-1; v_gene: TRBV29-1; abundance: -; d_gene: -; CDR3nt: TGCAGCGTGAGCAATTACAATGAGCAGTTCTTC; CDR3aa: CSVSNYNEQFF
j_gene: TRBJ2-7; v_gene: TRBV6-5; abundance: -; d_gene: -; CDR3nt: TGTGCCAGCAGTTACTCGAGGGGGGGCGAGCAGTACTTC; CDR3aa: CASSYSRGGEQYF
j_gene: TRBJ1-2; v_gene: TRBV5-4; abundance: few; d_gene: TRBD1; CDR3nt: TGTGCCAGCAGCTTGGGAGGGACAGGGGGCAACTATGGCTACACCTTC; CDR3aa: CASSLGGTGGNYGYTF
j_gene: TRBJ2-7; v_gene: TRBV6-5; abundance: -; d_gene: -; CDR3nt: TGTGCCAGCCGGGGGTCCGCCTACGAGCAGTACTTC; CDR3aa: CASRGSAYEQYF